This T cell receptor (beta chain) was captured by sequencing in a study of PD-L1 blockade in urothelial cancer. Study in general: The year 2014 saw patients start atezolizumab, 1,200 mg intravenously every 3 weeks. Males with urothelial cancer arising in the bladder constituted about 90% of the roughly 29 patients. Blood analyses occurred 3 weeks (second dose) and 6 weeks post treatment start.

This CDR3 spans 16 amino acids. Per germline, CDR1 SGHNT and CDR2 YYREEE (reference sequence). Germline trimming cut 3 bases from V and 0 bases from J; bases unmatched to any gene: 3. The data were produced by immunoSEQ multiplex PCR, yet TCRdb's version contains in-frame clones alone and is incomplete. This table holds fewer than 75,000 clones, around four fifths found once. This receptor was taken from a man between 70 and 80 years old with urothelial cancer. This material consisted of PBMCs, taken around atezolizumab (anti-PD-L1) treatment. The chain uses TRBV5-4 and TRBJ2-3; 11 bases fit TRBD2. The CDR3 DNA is TGTGCCAGCAGCTACTGGACTAGCGGGAGCACAGATACGCAGTATTTT. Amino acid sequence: CASSYWTSGSTDTQYF. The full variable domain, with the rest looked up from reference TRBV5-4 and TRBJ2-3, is ETGVTQSPTHLIKTRGQQVTLRCSSQSGHNTVSWYQQALGQGPQFIFQYYREEENGRGNFPPRFSGLQFPNYSSELNVNALELDDSALYLCASSYWTSGSTDTQYFGPGTRLTVL.